The rows below give T cell receptor beta chains drawn from one sample of a study of Graves' ophthalmopathy and Graves' hyperthyroidism. A single record per CDR3 protein comes from TCRdb applying MiXCR to the multiplex PCR reads. Of some 400,000 distinct CDR3 sequences listed, 18% are singletons. The sample consisted of peripheral blood. All receptors derive from a woman under 30 with Graves' ophthalmopathy. CDR3s include the opening cysteine and the closing phenylalanine or tryptophan. The order of the fields is clone size, D gene, J gene, V gene, CDR3 protein. D genes are given only for firm matches. Not all rows give a size; the values are once, few, many and, for expanded clones, a class.

>many|-|TRBJ1-2|TRBV2
CASSETREWGGYTF
>many|-|TRBJ1-1|TRBV30
CAWSVVSGPGTF
>-|TRBD1|TRBJ2-7|TRBV30
CARSGSGQGNEQYF
>many|TRBD2|TRBJ2-2|TRBV12-3/TRBV12-4
CASSFSLAGAGGELFF
>many|-|TRBJ2-4|TRBV7-9
CASSSTTWNIQYF
>many|TRBD1|TRBJ1-5|TRBV6-1
CASSEFQTGTFNQPQHF
>many|-|TRBJ1-3|TRBV30
CAWSEKNLPGNTIYF
>few|-|TRBJ2-7|TRBV7-2
CASSVTGLASTYEQYF
>-|-|TRBJ2-5|TRBV4-1
CASSPRFMAANQETQYF
>-|-|TRBJ1-5|TRBV12-3/TRBV12-4
CASSFGGGGQPQHF
>-|-|TRBJ2-5|TRBV11-2
CASSPQGNIQETQYF
>-|-|TRBJ2-7|TRBV6-2/TRBV6-3
CASSYGTGFGFSYEQYF
>many|-|TRBJ1-1|TRBV12-3/TRBV12-4
CASSPRGLAGDDTEAFF
>many|-|TRBJ1-5|TRBV6-2/TRBV6-3
CAKTPGKGQYSNQPQHF
>many|-|TRBJ2-7|TRBV7-2
CASSPDSSSYEQYF
>many|-|TRBJ1-4|TRBV28
CASIGAKRREKLFF
>many|-|TRBJ1-1|TRBV24-1
CATSEGVGSEAFF
>many|TRBD1|TRBJ1-2|TRBV30
CAWIGGLGYTF
>many|-|TRBJ2-7|TRBV13
CASSATFGLSYEQYF
>many|-|TRBJ1-5|TRBV30
CAWSSAGLQHF
>many|-|TRBJ1-1|TRBV14
CASSQGAGRGAEAFF
>many|TRBD1|TRBJ2-7|TRBV12-3/TRBV12-4
CASSLVMGQGTYEQYF
>many|-|TRBJ2-2|TRBV11-2
CASSPRRVSMAGELFF
>many|TRBD2|TRBJ2-5|TRBV11-2
CASSLRGSAGGKETQYF
>many|-|TRBJ1-1|TRBV10-1
CASSGGKDDTEAFF
>many|-|TRBJ2-5|TRBV5-1
CASSLGLSAETQYF
>many|-|TRBJ2-7|TRBV11-2
CASSQQVSYGQYF
>many|-|TRBJ2-2|TRBV5-1
CASSWDPAGRTNTGELFF
>many|TRBD2|TRBJ2-7|TRBV6-2/TRBV6-3
CASSPRTSGTFWEQYF
>many|TRBD2|TRBJ2-4|TRBV20-1
CSALAGHKNIQYF
>many|-|TRBJ2-5|TRBV2
CASSQGSSQETQYF
>few|TRBD1|TRBJ1-1|TRBV6-1
CASTPGQAQKTFF
>-|TRBD1|TRBJ1-3|TRBV12-5
CASGSVTGATGNTIYF